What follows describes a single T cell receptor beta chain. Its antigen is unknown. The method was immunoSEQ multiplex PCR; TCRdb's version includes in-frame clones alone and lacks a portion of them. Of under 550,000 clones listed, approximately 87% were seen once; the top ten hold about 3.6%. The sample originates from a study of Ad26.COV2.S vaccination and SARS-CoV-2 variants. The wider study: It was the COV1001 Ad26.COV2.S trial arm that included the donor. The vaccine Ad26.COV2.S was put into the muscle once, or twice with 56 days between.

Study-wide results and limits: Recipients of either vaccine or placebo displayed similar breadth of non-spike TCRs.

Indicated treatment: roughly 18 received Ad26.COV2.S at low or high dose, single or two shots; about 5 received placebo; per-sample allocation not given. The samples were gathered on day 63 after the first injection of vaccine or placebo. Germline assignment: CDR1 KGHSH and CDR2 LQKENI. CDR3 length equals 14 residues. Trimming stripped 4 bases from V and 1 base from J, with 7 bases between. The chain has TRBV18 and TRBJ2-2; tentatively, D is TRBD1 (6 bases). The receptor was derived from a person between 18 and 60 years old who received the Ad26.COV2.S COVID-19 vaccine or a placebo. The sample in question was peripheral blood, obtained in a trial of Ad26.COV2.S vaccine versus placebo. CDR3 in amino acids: CASSRGQNTGELFF. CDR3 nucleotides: TGTGCCAGCTCACGGGGACAGAACACCGGGGAGCTGTTTTTT.